This T cell receptor beta chain was documented in a study of memory CD4+ T cells and cytomegalovirus serostatus. Regarding the study as a whole: About 40% of the roughly 160 known CMV-associated TCRbeta sequences appeared in CD4+ memory. The CMV-associated TCR signature appears largely within the CD4+ memory repertoire.

As handled by the study authors: Out-of-frame sequences were removed, leaving a few million distinct TCRbeta sequences. Sequenced by immunoSEQ multiplex PCR; TCRdb stores in-frame clones only, minus some. Clone size and V and J calls were adopted from that table, with D and trimming inferred from the DNA. The sample carries 80,000 or so clones, about 73% recorded once. Single viable CD3+CD4+CD8-CD45RO+ cells were sorted as the memory CD4+ T cells. In regard to this clone: Its target is unknown.

Trimming pared 3 bases from V and 4 bases from J, leaving 8 bases between. This CDR3 region has 13 residues. Germline assignment: CDR1 LNHDA and CDR2 SQIVND (reference sequence). The sequenced sample was memory CD4+ T cells from blood. This TCR came from an adult in good health and CMV-seropositive. This chain connects TRBV19 to TRBJ2-3; D ambiguous. CDR3 DNA sequence: TGTGCCAGTAGTATGGCCGCGGCAGATACGCAGTATTTT. Translated: CASSMAAADTQYF.